One sample yielded the 22 T cell receptor beta chains listed below, sequenced in a study of T cells after yellow fever vaccination. TCRdb re-called the 5' RACE reads with MiXCR, one entry per CDR3 protein. The sample has around 600,000 distinct CDR3 sequences, about 12% seen once. Sequencing used PBMCs, obtained on the day of the yellow fever booster vaccination. The source of these receptors is a man aged 25-40 years who received the YFV17D yellow fever vaccine.

This clonotype was counted at least ten times. This chain connects TRBV18 to TRBJ1-3; D is undetermined. The V end lost 3 bases, the J end lost 0 bases, and 3 bases lay between the germline ends. In germline, CDR1 is KGHSH, CDR2 LQKENI. This CDR3 region has 13 residues. The CDR3 DNA reads TGTGCCAGCTCACCTAGCTCTGGAAACACCATATATTTT. Protein product: CASSPSSGNTIYF. Drawing the rest from reference TRBV18 and TRBJ1-3, the complete variable domain is NAGVMQNPRHLVRRRGQEARLRCSPMKGHSHVYWYRQLPEEGLKFMVYLQKENIIDESGMPKERFSAEFPKEGPSILRIQQVVRGDSAAYFCASSPSSGNTIYFGEGSWLTVV.

This clonotype has just a few counts. The gene calls are TRBV20-1 and TRBJ2-1; D not resolved. CDR3 size: 13 residues. Per the germline V gene, CDR1 is DFQATT and CDR2 is SNEGSKA (reference sequence). V was shortened by 7 bases and J by 5 bases, with 15 bases between the two germline ends. CDR3 sequence (DNA): TGCAGTGGAAGCAGAAATATTAACAATGAGCAGTTCTTC. Amino acid sequence: CSGSRNINNEQFF.

The sample holds a few counts of this clonotype. CDR3 amino acids: CASSSPPGAPLHF. In DNA form, the CDR3 reads TGCGCCAGCAGCTCCCCACCTGGGGCACCCCTCCACTTT. The V and J genes are TRBV5-1 and TRBJ1-6; D is unresolved. The germline V gene has CDR1 SGHRS and CDR2 YFSETQ. The CDR3 spans 13 residues. Trimming left V 3 bases short and J 11 bases short, with 12 bases between.

This clonotype occurred a few times. This chain connects TRBV23-1 to TRBJ2-5; tentative D call: TRBD1 (5 bases). TRBV23-1 is assigned to the ORF class and has an uncertain function. V dropped 9 bases and J dropped 0 bases, with 17 bases sitting between them. The CDR3 is 15 amino acids. CDR3 sequence: CARPRNDSHQETQYF. DNA of the CDR3: TGCGCCAGGCCCCGAAACGACAGCCACCAAGAGACCCAGTACTTC.

The chain recombines TRBV7-2 with TRBJ2-5; D unclear. The V end was cut by 3 bases, the J end by 2 bases, with 7 bases between. The CDR3 consists of 13 residues. Per germline, CDR1 SGHTA and CDR2 FQGNSA. The CDR3 nucleotides read TGTGCCAGCAGCTTTAGTAGACAAGAGACCCAGTACTTC. This encodes CASSFSRQETQYF. Filled out from reference TRBV7-2 and TRBJ2-5, the complete variable domain reads GAGVSQSPSNKVTEKGKDVELRCDPISGHTALYWYRQSLGQGLEFLIYFQGNSAPDKSGLPSDRFSAERTGGSVSTLTIQRTQQEDSAVYLCASSFSRQETQYFGPGTRLLVL.

This clonotype turned up a few times. The chain joins TRBV28 to TRBJ2-6, with 8 positions matching TRBD2. The CDR3 runs to 17 residues. V lost 1 base to trimming and J lost 3 bases; unmatched junction nucleotides: 5. CDR1 is MDHEN and CDR2 is SYDVKM in the germline V gene. The chain's CDR3 is CASSLSAGVFGANVLTF. CDR3 coding DNA: TGTGCCAGCAGTTTATCAGCGGGAGTTTTTGGGGCCAACGTCCTGACTTTC. The whole variable domain, remainder taken from reference TRBV28 and TRBJ2-6, is DVKVTQSSRYLVKRTGEKVFLECVQDMDHENMFWYRQDPGLGLRLIYFSYDVKMKEKGDIPEGYSVSREKKERFSLILESASTNQTSMYLCASSLSAGVFGANVLTFGAGSRLTVL.

There are a few counts of this clonotype. The genes are TRBV6-5 and TRBJ2-5; the D call may be TRBD1 or TRBD2 (5 bases each). The CDR3 length is 14 residues. Trimming pared 5 bases from V and 7 bases from J, leaving 17 bases between. CDR1 is MNHEY, CDR2 SVGAGI, per germline. CDR3 bases: TGTGCCAGCAGTCGACCCGGGGCGTCAGGGACCCAGTACTTC. Protein product: CASSRPGASGTQYF.

This clonotype was detected ten times or more. The chain recombines TRBV7-3 with TRBJ2-2; 8 bases are a match to TRBD1. CDR3 length: 14 amino acids. Germline lookup yields CDR1 SGHTA and CDR2 FQGTGA. The junction had 5 bases not matched to a gene; V was cut back by 6 bases and J by 5 bases. The CDR3 DNA is TGTGCCAGCAGAGGACAGGGTGGGACCGGGGAGCTGTTTTTT. Residues: CASRGQGGTGELFF.

The V gene is TRBV6-2 or TRBV6-3, the J gene TRBJ2-7; D uncertain. The CDR3 sequence is 11 residues long. V was trimmed by 8 bases and J by 2 bases, leaving 7 bases between them. CDR1 and CDR2 (germline): MNHEY, SVGEGT. The CDR3 here is CASRTTYEQYF. In nucleotides, the CDR3 is TGTGCCAGCCGGACGACCTACGAGCAGTACTTC.

This clonotype was seen a handful of times. This sequence joins TRBV7-6 and TRBJ2-7, with D possibly matching TRBD1 (6 bases). V lost 1 base to trimming and J lost 7 bases, with 11 bases between them. CDR1 is SGHVS and CDR2 is FNYEAQ in the germline V gene. The CDR3 is 13 residues long. CDR3 in amino acids: CASSLGGQREQYF. The CDR3 DNA reads TGTGCCAGCAGCTTAGGTGGACAGCGGGAGCAGTACTTC.

The chain joins TRBV11-2 to TRBJ1-1, with D tentatively TRBD1 (5 bases). The CDR3 is 16 residues long. Germline CDR1 reads SGHAT; CDR2 reads FQNNGV. The V end was cut by 1 base, the J end by 1 base, with 13 bases between. For the CDR3, the DNA is TGTGCCAGCAGCTTAGGTCGGGGGGGAGGGAACACTGAAGCTTTCTTT. The encoded protein is CASSLGRGGGNTEAFF.

This clonotype turned up a few times. The genes are TRBV15 and TRBJ2-7, with D perhaps matching TRBD2 (5 bases). Germline-derived CDR1 and CDR2 are LNHNV and YYDKDF (reference sequence). V lost 3 bases and J lost 0, with 12 bases in between. This CDR3 is built from 15 residues. The DNA of the CDR3 is TGTGCCACCAGCAGGCCTGAGGGAACCTCCTACGAGCAGTACTTC. It is translated as CATSRPEGTSYEQYF.

V usage is TRBV3-1 and J usage is TRBJ2-1; no clear D gene. The germline V gene encodes CDR1 LGHDT and CDR2 YNNKEL (reference sequence). V was trimmed by 0 bases and J by 0 bases, leaving 12 bases between them. This CDR3 has 17 amino acids. CDR3 nucleotides: TGTGCCAGCAGCCAAGATCTCCCCGGGTACTCCTACAATGAGCAGTTCTTC. Translating it yields CASSQDLPGYSYNEQFF.

This sequence joins TRBV5-1 and TRBJ2-2, with 8 bases matching TRBD1. The CDR3 totals 13 residues. Germline CDR1 and CDR2: SGHRS and YFSETQ. The ends lost 4 bases at V and 7 bases at J; junction bases unmatched: 3. Written as DNA, the CDR3 is TGCGCCAGCAGCCAAGGACAGGGCGGGGAGCTGTTTTTT. Translating gives CASSQGQGGELFF.

The V call is TRBV6-5, the J call TRBJ2-1; D is possibly TRBD2 (6 bases). CDR1 MNHEY and CDR2 SVGAGI come from the germline V gene. The CDR3 length is 16 residues. Deletions cut 0 bases from V and 5 bases from J, with 14 bases between. This CDR3 is CASSYSTTSFNNEQFF. CDR3 in DNA: TGTGCCAGCAGTTACTCGACTACTAGCTTCAACAATGAGCAGTTCTTC.

J is TRBJ2-1 and V is TRBV5-1; D unclear. Germline V lookup: CDR1 SGHRS, CDR2 YFSETQ. This CDR3 region has 14 residues. V lost 0 bases and J lost 7, with 11 bases in between. The CDR3 DNA reads as TGCGCCAGCAGCTTGGCTCCCAACTCGAATGAGCAGTTCTTC. It yields the protein CASSLAPNSNEQFF. The whole variable domain, filled in from reference TRBV5-1 and TRBJ2-1, reads KAGVTQTPRYLIKTRGQQVTLSCSPISGHRSVSWYQQTPGQGLQFLFEYFSETQRNKGNFPGRFSGRQFSNSRSEMNVSTLELGDSALYLCASSLAPNSNEQFFGPGTRLTVL.

This clonotype was observed at least ten times. This chain joins TRBV7-2 and TRBJ2-7; perhaps TRBD1 as D (6 bases). The CDR3 is 14 residues long. The V end was cut by 5 bases, the J end by 4 bases, with 15 bases between. Germline CDR1 reads SGHTA; CDR2 reads FQGNSA. As DNA, the CDR3 is TGTGCCAGCAGCCCCCAACAGGGTGTTTACGAGCAGTACTTC. The encoded protein is CASSPQQGVYEQYF.

This chain joins TRBV29-1 and TRBJ2-7; possibly TRBD2 for D (5 bases). This CDR3 is built from 11 residues. From germline, CDR1 is SQVTM and CDR2 ANQGSEA. V was trimmed by 8 bases and J by 0 bases, leaving 8 bases between them. CDR3 in DNA: TGCAGCACGGAGGACTCCTACGAGCAGTACTTC. It encodes CSTEDSYEQYF.

This clonotype was detected only a few times. The V gene is TRBV12-3 or TRBV12-4, the J gene TRBJ2-5; no definite D call. The CDR3 consists of 14 residues. Between the trimmed V and J ends, which lost 1 base and 1 base, there was a span of 7 bases. The CDR3 sequence: CASSLDRLQETQYF. CDR3 nucleotide sequence: TGTGCCAGCAGTTTAGACCGTCTCCAAGAGACCCAGTACTTC.

This clonotype was detected a few times. The chain carries TRBV2 and TRBJ1-5; the D gene is possibly TRBD1 (6 bases). The CDR3 spans 14 residues. The germline V gene encodes CDR1 SNHLY and CDR2 FYNNEI. V dropped 5 bases and J dropped 3 bases, with 11 bases sitting between them. CDR3 sequence reads: CASSRGAVNQPQHF. CDR3 nucleotide sequence: TGTGCCAGCAGTCGGGGGGCTGTCAATCAGCCCCAGCATTTT.

As DNA, the CDR3 is TGTGCCAGCAGCCCCGTTAGAGGCACCGGGGAGCTGTTTTTT. This translates into CASSPVRGTGELFF. V gene TRBV7-2 combines with J gene TRBJ2-2, with unresolved D. The CDR3 length is 14 residues. Germline CDR1 is SGHTA and CDR2 is FQGNSA. The V and J ends lost 5 bases and 4 bases respectively, with 11 bases between them. The full variable domain, completed using reference TRBV7-2 and TRBJ2-2, is GAGVSQSPSNKVTEKGKDVELRCDPISGHTALYWYRQSLGQGLEFLIYFQGNSAPDKSGLPSDRFSAERTGGSVSTLTIQRTQQEDSAVYLCASSPVRGTGELFFGEGSRLTVL.

This clonotype has more than one count but fewer than ten. The chain combines TRBV5-1 with TRBJ2-5; 9 bases are a match to TRBD2. The CDR3 consists of 14 residues. V trimming: 3 bases; J trimming: 5 bases; junction bases outside the gene matches: 5. In germline, CDR1 is SGHRS, CDR2 YFSETQ. CDR3 loop: CASSSGTSRETQYF. CDR3 bases: TGCGCCAGCAGCTCCGGGACTAGCCGGGAGACCCAGTACTTC.